The clone carrying this T cell receptor beta chain was counted between two and nine times. Trimming pared 6 bases from V and 3 bases from J, leaving 11 bases between. The CDR3 consists of 14 residues. Germline assignment: CDR1 MNHEY and CDR2 SVGAGI. Source study methods: Estimation of nucleated cell counts relied on the amplification of reference gene primers. The protocol was immunoSEQ multiplex PCR, while the TCRdb copy is restricted to in-frame clones and leaves out a portion. Clone size and the V and J calls come from that table; the DNA yielded D and trimming. The table shows some 300,000 clones, with roughly 91% occurring only once. This entry belongs to a study of blood T cell repertoires in COVID-19. Overall study context: Material from acute and convalescent COVID-19 was sourced from the United States, Italy and Spain.

The chain joins TRBV6-5 to TRBJ1-4; possible D gene TRBD1, 5 bases. This receptor was obtained from a woman aged 60-70 years in a cohort exposed to, infected with or recovered from COVID-19 (not recorded which). Source material: PBMCs or T cells enriched from blood (not recorded which). CDR3 residues: CASSSWGPNEKLFF. The CDR3 DNA follows: TGTGCCAGCAGCTCGTGGGGCCCTAATGAAAAACTGTTTTTT.